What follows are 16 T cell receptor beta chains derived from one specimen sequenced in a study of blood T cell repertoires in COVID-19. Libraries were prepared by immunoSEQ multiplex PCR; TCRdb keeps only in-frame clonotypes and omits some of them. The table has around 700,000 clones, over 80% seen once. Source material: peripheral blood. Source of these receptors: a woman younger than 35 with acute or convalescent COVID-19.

For the CDR3, the DNA is TGTGCCAGCAGCTTGCAGGGAACTAATGAAAAACTGTTTTTT. Translation gives CASSLQGTNEKLFF. This rearrangement joins TRBV5-8 to TRBJ1-4; possible D gene TRBD1, 5 bases. With 1 base removed from V and 1 base from J, the gap between germline ends came to 5 bases. This CDR3 comprises 14 residues. Germline CDR1 reads SGHTS; CDR2 reads YDEGEE.

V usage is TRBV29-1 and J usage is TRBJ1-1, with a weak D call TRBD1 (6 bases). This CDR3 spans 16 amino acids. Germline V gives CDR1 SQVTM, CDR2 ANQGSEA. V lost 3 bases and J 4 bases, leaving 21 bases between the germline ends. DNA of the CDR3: TGCAGCGTTGACTCAGGGGTGGAGGCAGGGAGCACTGAAGCTTTCTTT. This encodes CSVDSGVEAGSTEAFF.

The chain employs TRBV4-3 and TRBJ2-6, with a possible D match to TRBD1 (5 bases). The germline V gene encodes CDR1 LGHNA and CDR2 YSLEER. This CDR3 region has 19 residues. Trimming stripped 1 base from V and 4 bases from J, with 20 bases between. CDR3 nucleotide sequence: TGCGCCAGCAGCCAAGTTCGTACGACAGTAGAGGTGGGGGCCAACGTCCTGACTTTC. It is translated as CASSQVRTTVEVGANVLTF.

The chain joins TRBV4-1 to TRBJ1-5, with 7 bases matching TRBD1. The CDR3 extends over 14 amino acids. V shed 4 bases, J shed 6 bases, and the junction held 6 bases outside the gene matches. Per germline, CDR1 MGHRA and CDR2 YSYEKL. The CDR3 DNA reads TGCGCCAGCAGCCCGAGACAGGGCGCTCAGCCCCAGCATTTT. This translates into CASSPRQGAQPQHF.

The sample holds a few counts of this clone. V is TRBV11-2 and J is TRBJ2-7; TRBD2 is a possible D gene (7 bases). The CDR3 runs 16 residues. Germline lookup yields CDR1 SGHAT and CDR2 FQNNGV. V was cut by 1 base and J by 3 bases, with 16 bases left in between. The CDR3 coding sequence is TGTGCCAGCAGCTTAGTTACGGGGGGCCTCGGCTACGAGCAGTACTTC. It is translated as CASSLVTGGLGYEQYF.

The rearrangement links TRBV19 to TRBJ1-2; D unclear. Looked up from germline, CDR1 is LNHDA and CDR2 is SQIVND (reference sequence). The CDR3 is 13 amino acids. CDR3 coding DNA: TGTGCACTTCGGACGGCGGGAGGCTATGGCTACACCTTC. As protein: CALRTAGGYGYTF.

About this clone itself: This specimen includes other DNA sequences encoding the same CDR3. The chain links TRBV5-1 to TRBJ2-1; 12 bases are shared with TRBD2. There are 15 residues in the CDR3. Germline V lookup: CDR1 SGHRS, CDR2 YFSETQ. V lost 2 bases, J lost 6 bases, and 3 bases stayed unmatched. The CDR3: CASSLALAGGNEQFF. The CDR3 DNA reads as TGCGCCAGCAGCTTAGCACTAGCGGGGGGCAATGAGCAGTTCTTC.

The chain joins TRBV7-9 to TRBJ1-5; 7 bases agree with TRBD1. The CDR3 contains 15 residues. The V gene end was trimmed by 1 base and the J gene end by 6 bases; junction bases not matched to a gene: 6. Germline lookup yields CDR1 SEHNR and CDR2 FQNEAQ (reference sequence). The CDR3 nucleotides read TGTGCCAGCAGCTTAGGTGACAGGGCAACTCAGCCCCAGCATTTT. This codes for CASSLGDRATQPQHF.

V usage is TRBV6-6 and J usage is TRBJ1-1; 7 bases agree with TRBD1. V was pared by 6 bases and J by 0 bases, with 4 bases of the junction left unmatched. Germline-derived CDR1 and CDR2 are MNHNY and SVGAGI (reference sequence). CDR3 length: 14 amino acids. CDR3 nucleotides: TGTGCCAGCAGCCAGGGGGATTTGAACACTGAAGCTTTCTTT. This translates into CASSQGDLNTEAFF.

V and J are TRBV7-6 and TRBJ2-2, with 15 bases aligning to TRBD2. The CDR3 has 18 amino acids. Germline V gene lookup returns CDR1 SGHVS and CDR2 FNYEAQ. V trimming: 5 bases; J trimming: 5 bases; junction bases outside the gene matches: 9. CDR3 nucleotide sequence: TGTGCCAGCAGCGCGGGACTAGCGGGGGGCACAGGGACCGGGGAGCTGTTTTTT. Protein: CASSAGLAGGTGTGELFF.

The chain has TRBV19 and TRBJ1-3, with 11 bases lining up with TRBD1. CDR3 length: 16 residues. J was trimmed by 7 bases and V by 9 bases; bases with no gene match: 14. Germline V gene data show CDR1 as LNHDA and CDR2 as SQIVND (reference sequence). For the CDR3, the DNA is TGTGCCAGCACCCGGACAGGGGGCGATAATTCCAACACCATATATTTT. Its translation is CASTRTGGDNSNTIYF.

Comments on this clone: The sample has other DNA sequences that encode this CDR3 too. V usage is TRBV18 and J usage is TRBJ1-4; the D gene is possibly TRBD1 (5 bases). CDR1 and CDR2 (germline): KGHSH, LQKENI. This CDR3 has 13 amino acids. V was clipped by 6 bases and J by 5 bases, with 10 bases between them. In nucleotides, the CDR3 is TGTGCCAGCTCGAGGTCAGGGAATGAAAAACTGTTTTTT. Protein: CASSRSGNEKLFF.

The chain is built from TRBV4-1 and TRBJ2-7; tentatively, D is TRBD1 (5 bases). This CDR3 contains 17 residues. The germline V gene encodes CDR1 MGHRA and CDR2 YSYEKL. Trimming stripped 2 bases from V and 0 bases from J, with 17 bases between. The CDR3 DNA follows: TGCGCCAGCAGCCAAAGCCTCCCTCTGACAGCCTCCTACGAGCAGTACTTC. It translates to CASSQSLPLTASYEQYF.

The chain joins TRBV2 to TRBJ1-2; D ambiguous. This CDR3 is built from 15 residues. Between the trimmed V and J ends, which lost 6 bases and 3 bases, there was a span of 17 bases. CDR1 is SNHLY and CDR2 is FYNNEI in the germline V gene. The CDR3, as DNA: TGTGCCAGCAGAAGGAGCACCGGGAGGGACTATGGCTACACCTTC. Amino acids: CASRRSTGRDYGYTF.

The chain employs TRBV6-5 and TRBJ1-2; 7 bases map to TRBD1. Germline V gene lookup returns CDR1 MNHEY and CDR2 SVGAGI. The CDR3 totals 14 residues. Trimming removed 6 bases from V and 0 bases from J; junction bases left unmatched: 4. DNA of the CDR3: TGTGCCAGCAGAGTACAGGGGTCTAACTATGGCTACACCTTC. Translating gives CASRVQGSNYGYTF.

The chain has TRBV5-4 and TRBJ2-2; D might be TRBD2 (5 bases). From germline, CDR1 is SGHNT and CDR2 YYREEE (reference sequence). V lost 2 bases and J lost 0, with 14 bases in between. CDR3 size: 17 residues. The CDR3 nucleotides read TGTGCCAGCAGCTTCCTAAGGACTGTTTCGAACACCGGGGAGCTGTTTTTT. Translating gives CASSFLRTVSNTGELFF.